This TCR beta chain was recovered during a study of cytomegalovirus exposure and HLA in healthy donors. Study details: The same platform was used for the 130 or so validation repertoires as for the 650 to 700 first-cohort repertoires, as reported in a later analysis.

TCRdb's copy holds only in-frame clones and misses some; the assay was immunoSEQ multiplex PCR. This sample has about 95,000 clones; less than 85% occur once, and the top ten carry 20% to 25%. V lost 0 bases and J lost 7; bases outside the gene matches: 1. This CDR3 comprises 12 residues. Looked up from germline, CDR1 is SGHDT and CDR2 is YYEEEE. This clone was recorded once. What it binds is not known. Overall study results and limits: Investigators reported 164 TCR beta chains as tied to cytomegalovirus.

The V and J genes are TRBV5-6 and TRBJ2-7, with 7 bases lining up with TRBD2. Specimen: PBMCs. The sequence derives from a man between 18 and 29 years old in good health and CMV-seropositive. The CDR3: CASSLGEGEQYF. The CDR3 DNA sequence: TGTGCCAGCAGCTTGGGGGAGGGGGAGCAGTACTTC.